This T cell receptor beta chain was recorded in a study of cytomegalovirus exposure and HLA in healthy donors. Looked up from germline, CDR1 is SGHRS and CDR2 is YFSETQ. The J segment lost 6 bases and the V segment lost 4 bases, leaving 8 bases of the junction unmatched. This CDR3 region has 14 residues. The PCR employed 60 Vbeta primers together with 13 Jbeta primers. Some clones are missing from TCRdb's copy, which holds only in-frame ones; the method was immunoSEQ multiplex PCR. Here the sample spans 170,000 or so clones, about four fifths being singletons. The gene calls are TRBV5-1 and TRBJ1-2; 8 nucleotides match TRBD1. The sample consisted of PBMCs. The receptor comes from a man aged 25 to 40 in good health and CMV-seropositive. The CDR3 DNA follows: TGCGCCAGCAGCCTCGAACAGGGGGTGGATGGCTACACCTTC. Protein sequence: CASSLEQGVDGYTF.